One T cell receptor beta chain is described in this entry. This clonotype is deemed medium-sized (0.01 to 0.1%). Its cognate antigen has yet to be identified. No quality values exist for individual bases; no much larger clone is one base distant. To synthesize cDNA, template-switch 5'RACE was performed with a primer carrying a 10-nucleotide random unique molecular identifier so that each TCR transcript was tagged. Over 160 million TCR-beta sequences, covering 15-18 subjects, were produced in each sequencing run. The RNeasy kit was used to extract total RNA. TCR-beta VDJ regions were amplified with primers for the TCR constant region and the 5'RACE anchor, using the KAPA Real-time Library Amplification kit. A first PCR added sample indexes and Illumina adaptors, and a second PCR then raised library yield. After purification with Ampure beads, the TCR product of roughly 650 bp was size-selected on a 2% E-gel SizeSelection system. Before pooling, libraries had their quality checked on a Bioanalyzer, their concentration measured with Qubit, and their quantity determined with the Kapa Library Quantification kit. Libraries were sequenced paired-end 2 x 150 bp on an Illumina HiSeq 2500. To increase sequence diversity, about 25-31% phiX was spiked into each library pool. The authors processed their data as follows. Quality-filtered reads were processed with the UMI-based MiGEC pipeline, and over 85% of raw TCR sequences were removed by the MiGEC pipeline during error correction. IMGT germline references were used for aligning VDJ genes, and each clonotype was defined as a unique CDR3 amino acid sequence together with its V-J genes. Clonal expansion, Shannon diversity and CDR3 relatedness (CalcPairwiseDistances, ClusterSamples) were evaluated with VDJtools, and phylogenetic trees were built with CLCbio workbench. Using coefficient-of-variation modelling across technical triplicates, the study counted a clone as expanded if it had at least 8 unique UMIs. Using fastp trimming at Q25 and MiXCR clonotype assembly, TCRdb reanalyzed the public sequencing data and kept in-frame beta chains. Rows with one shared CDR3 protein collapse into an entry with the most common genes and DNA. None of the V and J calls come from the authors' own analysis; TCRdb made them. The sample table shows 71,000 or so distinct CDR3 sequences, and 12% to 15% are seen once. About 4.5% of the sample lies in the top ten.

The data are from a study of neurological immune-mediated disorders (dated by TCRdb to the late 2010s). In the study overall: Using UMI-based sequencing, the study compared peripheral blood TCR-beta repertoires from patients with HTLV-I-associated myelopathy (HAM/TSP), patients with multiple sclerosis, and healthy controls. Longitudinal samples, technical triplicates and paired sorted CD4+ and CD8+ T-cell subsets, alongside PBMC samples, were included among the roughly 96 TCR-beta libraries. Longitudinal HAM/TSP donors and healthy donors each had 3 time-points at intervals of about 3-45 months. The cohort included some 68 subjects: roughly 14 with HAM/TSP, about 34 with multiple sclerosis, and about 20 healthy controls.

Via the germline V gene (reference sequence), CDR1 is DFQATT and CDR2 SNEGSKA. The junction shows trimming of 4 bases on V and 4 bases on J, plus 19 bases between the germline ends. The CDR3 contains 16 residues, cysteine and phenylalanine counted. The retained sequence is limited to the CDR3, 48 bases, with the frame set at the first base. The sample's time point label is to be understood as: longitudinal time-point 1 (baseline). Libraries from unsorted PBMCs were made from 2 million PBMCs kept in RNAlater at -80 degrees C until RNA extraction. Peripheral blood was subjected to Ficoll-Hypaque density gradient centrifugation to isolate PBMCs, which were then cryopreserved in liquid nitrogen. Results and caveats for the whole study, not just this receptor: No identical CDR3 amino acid sequences were shared among expanded clones across subjects, suggesting private TCR-beta repertoires in all groups. TCR clonal expansion was highest in HAM/TSP patients and lowest in MS patients, with MS patients falling below even healthy controls.

The specimen sequenced was PBMCs. The chain is made from TRBV20-1 and TRBJ2-2, with the D gene uncertain. The source is a female donor with HTLV-1-associated myelopathy (HAM/TSP). The nucleotide sequence reads TGCAGTGCTAACTCCGGCACAACCGAAACCACCGGGGAGCTGTTTTTT. Protein translation: CSANSGTTETTGELFF.